These T cell receptor beta chains were read from a single sample in a study of blood T cell repertoires in COVID-19. The data were produced by immunoSEQ multiplex PCR, yet TCRdb's version contains in-frame clones alone and is incomplete. This sample yields tens of thousands of clones, of which roughly nine tenths are seen a single time; less than 2.5% belongs to the top ten. Input material: peripheral blood. The source of these receptors is a man in his fifties with acute or convalescent COVID-19. Each CDR3 is given with its conserved first and last residue. The D gene is left open where the match is weak. Size is stated for part of the rows, as once, few or many counts, or as a class when the clone is expanded.

>TRBD2|NA|TRBJ2-2|TRBV12-5
TGTGCTAGTGGTTTGGTACTTAACGGGAGGGCCGGGGAGCTGTTTTTT
CASGLVLNGRAGELFF
>NA|NA|TRBJ1-2|TRBV14
TGTGCCAGCAGCCTTACTTCACAGGGCTCTTACACCTTC
CASSLTSQGSYTF
>TRBD1|NA|TRBJ1-3|TRBV7-8
TGTGCCAGCAGCTTAGACGGGACAGGCTCTGGAAACACCATATATTTT
CASSLDGTGSGNTIYF
>NA|NA|TRBJ1-2|TRBV12-3/TRBV12-4
TGTGCCAGCAGCCGGACAGTAAATCGTGGCTACACCTTC
CASSRTVNRGYTF
>NA|NA|TRBJ1-1|TRBV3-1/TRBV3-2
TGTGCCAGCAGCCGAATAGGGGGAGACACTGAAGCTTTCTTT
CASSRIGGDTEAFF
>TRBD1|NA|TRBJ1-6|TRBV7-9
TGTGCCAGCAGCAACAGGACAGGGCGGAATTCACCCCTCCACTTT
CASSNRTGRNSPLHF
>NA|NA|TRBJ2-5|TRBV5-1
TGCGCCAGCACTCCGACGGGCCAAGAGACCCAGTACTTC
CASTPTGQETQYF
>TRBD1|NA|TRBJ1-1|TRBV28
TGTGCCAGCAGGGAGCAGGGGGCTATTATGAACACTGAAGCTTTCTTT
CASREQGAIMNTEAFF
>NA|NA|TRBJ2-1|TRBV4-1
TGCGCCAGCAGCCAAGTTCCCGGGTTTTCGGGGGAGGATGAGCAGTTCTTC
CASSQVPGFSGEDEQFF
>NA|NA|TRBJ1-1|TRBV9
TGTGCCAGCAGCGTAGGAGGGCCCTGGGGCACTGAAGCTTTCTTT
CASSVGGPWGTEAFF
>NA|NA|TRBJ2-1|TRBV4-3
TGCGCCAGCAGCCCAGGGTTGGTCAATGAGCAGTTCTTC
CASSPGLVNEQFF
>NA|NA|TRBJ2-7|TRBV3-1/TRBV3-2
TGTGCCAGCAGCCTTAGCGGAGGGGAGCAGTACTTC
CASSLSGGEQYF
>TRBD1|NA|TRBJ1-2|TRBV12-3/TRBV12-4
TGTGCCAGCAGCTCCGACAGGGGTCATGGCTACACCTTC
CASSSDRGHGYTF
>NA|NA|TRBJ2-7|TRBV18
TGTGCCAGCTCACCAACTGCCACCTACGAGCAGTACTTC
CASSPTATYEQYF
>NA|NA|TRBJ1-1|TRBV18
TGTGCCAGCTCACCGGACAGTGGGACTGAAGCTTTCTTT
CASSPDSGTEAFF
>NA|NA|TRBJ2-1|TRBV2
TGTGCCAGCAGTATTGTACGGACTAAAGAGCAGTTCTTC
CASSIVRTKEQFF
>NA|NA|TRBJ2-1|TRBV9
TGTGCCAGCAGCGTAGAATCGGCAGGGTCTGCGGTTGAGCAGTTCTTC
CASSVESAGSAVEQFF
>NA|few|TRBJ2-1|TRBV19
TGTGCCAGTAGTAAGACTAGTTTCGATGAGCAGTTCTTC
CASSKTSFDEQFF
>NA|NA|TRBJ1-4|TRBV11-2
TGTGCCAGCAGCTTAGAGAGAGGGTATGAAAAACTGTTTTTT
CASSLERGYEKLFF
>NA|NA|TRBJ1-6|TRBV7-3
TGTGCCAGCAGCTTGGGGAGGGGTTCACCCCTCCACTTT
CASSLGRGSPLHF
>NA|few|TRBJ2-5|TRBV6-1
TGTGCCAGCAGTGACCGCTTGGGTTCCCCAGGGGAAAGAGAGACCCAGTACTTC
CASSDRLGSPGERETQYF
>NA|once|TRBJ2-1|TRBV24-1
TGTGCCACCAGTGAGGGGAGTGGAAACTCCTACAATGAGCAGTTCTTC
CATSEGSGNSYNEQFF
>NA|NA|TRBJ2-7|TRBV6-2/TRBV6-3
TGTGCCAGCAGCGACCCAGGGACTTCCGGGGAGCAGTACTTC
CASSDPGTSGEQYF
>NA|few|TRBJ1-4|TRBV18
TGTGCCAGCTCAGATACAGGGACGAGGATTAATGAAAAACTGTTTTTT
CASSDTGTRINEKLFF
>NA|NA|TRBJ2-5|TRBV24-1
TGTGCCACCGGGGCCATGGAGACCCAGTACTTC
CATGAMETQYF
>NA|NA|TRBJ2-1|TRBV3-1/TRBV3-2
TGTGCCAGCAGCCAATCGGGCAATGAGCAGTTCTTC
CASSQSGNEQFF
>NA|NA|TRBJ1-2|TRBV5-1
TGCGCCAGCAGCTTGGGGGGTGCACAGGGAGAGTCAAGGGACTATGGCTACACCTTC
CASSLGGAQGESRDYGYTF
>NA|NA|TRBJ1-2|TRBV7-3
TGTGCCAGCAGCTTAGGCGGCAGCACTAACTATGGCTACACCTTC
CASSLGGSTNYGYTF
>NA|NA|TRBJ2-5|TRBV5-5
TGTGCCAGCAGCTTGGGGGGAGGCAGAGAGACCCAGTACTTC
CASSLGGGRETQYF
>TRBD2|NA|TRBJ2-7|TRBV28
TGTGCCAGTAACAAGCCCAGTCGCGGGAGGGCCGGTCTCCACGAGCAGTACTTC
CASNKPSRGRAGLHEQYF
>TRBD2|NA|TRBJ2-3|TRBV11-2
TGTGCCAGCAGCTTAGGGGGGACTAGCGGGAATACGCAGTATTTT
CASSLGGTSGNTQYF
>TRBD1|NA|TRBJ2-5|TRBV9
TGTGCCAGCAGCGTAGGCGGGACAGGAGTAGAGACCCAGTACTTC
CASSVGGTGVETQYF
>TRBD2|NA|TRBJ2-7|TRBV13
TGTGCCAGCAGCCGAACTAGCGGTAATTTCTACGAGCAGTACTTC
CASSRTSGNFYEQYF
>TRBD1|NA|TRBJ1-1|TRBV6-5
TGTGCCAGCAGAGGACAGGGTTTCACTGAAGCTTTCTTT
CASRGQGFTEAFF
>NA|NA|TRBJ2-3|TRBV4-2
TGTGCCAGCAACAAGGGGGGACTAAGTCTGGATACGCAGTATTTT
CASNKGGLSLDTQYF
>NA|NA|TRBJ1-1|TRBV7-2
TGTGCCAGCAGCTTAGTAGGGGGGGCGACTTTCTTT
CASSLVGGATFF
>NA|NA|TRBJ1-1|TRBV2
TGTGCCAGCAGTCTACAGGGCGTCGAAGCTTTCTTT
CASSLQGVEAFF
>TRBD1|NA|TRBJ1-2|TRBV6-5
TGTGCCAGCAGTTCAGGAACAGGGGGATTTTATGGCTACACCTTC
CASSSGTGGFYGYTF
>NA|few|TRBJ1-2|TRBV4-3
TGCGCCAGCAGCCCGTCGTTGAGGGTGAGGCATGGCTACACCTTC
CASSPSLRVRHGYTF
>TRBD2|NA|TRBJ2-3|TRBV5-1
TGCGCCAGCGGGAGCGGGGGGGGAGCAGATACGCAGTATTTT
CASGSGGGADTQYF
>TRBD2|NA|TRBJ2-5|TRBV9
TGTGCCAGCAGCGTAGGGGCGGGGGGAGTTGCAGAGACCCAGTACTTC
CASSVGAGGVAETQYF
>NA|NA|TRBJ1-1|TRBV9
TGTGCCAGCAGCGTTCGGCAGGAGAACACTGAAGCTTTCTTT
CASSVRQENTEAFF
>NA|NA|TRBJ1-1|TRBV5-1
TGCGCCAGCAGCCAGGGGCCGTCATCGAACACTGAAGCTTTCTTT
CASSQGPSSNTEAFF
>NA|NA|TRBJ2-1|TRBV14
TGTGCCAGCAGCCTTGTATCTGAGCAGTTCTTC
CASSLVSEQFF
>NA|NA|TRBJ1-4|TRBV5-1
TGCGCCAGCAGCTTGGTCGGGGGGCCGGCTAATGAAAAACTGTTTTTT
CASSLVGGPANEKLFF
>TRBD1|NA|TRBJ1-3|TRBV5-1
TGCGCCAGCAGCTTGGAGGGGGCGGATGGAAACACCATATATTTT
CASSLEGADGNTIYF
>TRBD1|NA|TRBJ2-2|TRBV5-1
TGCGCCAGCAGCCAACGACAGGGAACCGGGGAGCTGTTTTTT
CASSQRQGTGELFF
>NA|NA|TRBJ2-1|TRBV5-4
TGTGCCAGCAGCTTGCCCGGGAATCTTCACAATGAGCAGTTCTTC
CASSLPGNLHNEQFF
>NA|NA|TRBJ2-1|TRBV5-4
TGTGCCAGCAGCTTGTCTAGCGTAGGACATAACAATGAGCAGTTCTTC
CASSLSSVGHNNEQFF
>NA|NA|TRBJ2-2|TRBV19
TGTGCCAGTAGTCCTGACAGTGGTACCGGGGAGCTGTTTTTT
CASSPDSGTGELFF
>TRBD2|once|TRBJ2-3|TRBV10-2
TGCGCCAGCAGTGAGCCTACCTTTAGGCCGGGAGGGCCCTCACCAGATACGCAGTATTTT
CASSEPTFRPGGPSPDTQYF
>NA|once|TRBJ2-3|TRBV7-3
TGTGCCAGCAGCATCGCGGGACAGAGCACAGATACGCAGTATTTT
CASSIAGQSTDTQYF
>TRBD1|NA|TRBJ1-6|TRBV5-5
TGTGCCAGCAGCTTGGGGACAGGCTCCTATAATTCACCCCTCCACTTT
CASSLGTGSYNSPLHF
>TRBD1|NA|TRBJ1-2|TRBV27
TGTGCCAGCAGTACCGGGACAGGGAGCCGAACAAACTATGGCTACACCTTC
CASSTGTGSRTNYGYTF
>TRBD2|NA|TRBJ2-3|TRBV24-1
TGTGCCACCAGTGATCGGACTAGCGGTTTTGCAGATACGCAGTATTTT
CATSDRTSGFADTQYF